This TCR beta chain was profiled in a study of cytomegalovirus exposure and HLA in healthy donors. V trimming: 5 bases; J trimming: 8 bases; junction bases outside the gene matches: 6. Germline V gene sequence: CDR1 MNHNY, CDR2 SVGAGI (reference sequence). The CDR3 is made up of 15 amino acids. PCR amplification relied on 60 Vbeta primers (plus 13 Jbeta primers). Clones were read by immunoSEQ multiplex PCR, and TCRdb kept only the in-frame ones, dropping some. Of approximately 170,000 clones detected, around 67% appear once; the ten largest clones hold approximately 2.8%. The sequence was collected from a woman aged 30 to 39 in good health and CMV-seropositive. The material sequenced was PBMCs. This chain joins TRBV6-6 and TRBJ2-1; 13 nucleotides align to TRBD2. CDR3 region: CASSTGTSGNHEQFF. The CDR3 nucleotides read TGTGCCAGCAGTACAGGGACTAGCGGGAACCATGAGCAGTTCTTC.